This TCR beta chain emerged from a study of blood T cell repertoires in COVID-19. Generated by immunoSEQ multiplex PCR, the TCRdb table keeps only in-frame clones and is missing some. The sample gives 200,000 to 250,000 clones, over 75% of which show up once; about 4% is in the top ten. This CDR3 has 14 residues. The ends lost 3 bases at V and 4 bases at J; junction bases unmatched: 7. From germline, CDR1 is GTSNPN and CDR2 SVGIG (reference sequence). The sequenced sample consisted of PBMCs or T cells enriched from blood (not recorded which). The TCR was taken from a woman aged 25 to 39 who had been exposed to COVID-19. V usage is TRBV30 and J usage is TRBJ1-1; TRBD1 agrees at 8 bases. The CDR3 reads CAWRGTGRATEAFF. The CDR3 bases are TGTGCCTGGAGAGGGACAGGTAGGGCCACTGAAGCTTTCTTT.